These 27 T cell receptor beta chains originate from one sample sequenced in a study of CXCR3-negative and CXCR3-positive naive CD8 T cells. General observations from the study: CXCR3-positive naive cells had more hydrophobic TRB CDR3s than CXCR3-negative naive cells.

The authors made the TRB cDNA libraries by 5' RACE using UMI labels. From the 5' RACE reads, TCRdb lists one entry per CDR3 protein and no DNA. In total, the table holds about 150,000 distinct CDR3 sequences. Their specific antigens are unknown. The sample consisted of naive CXCR3+ CD8+ T cells from blood. Subset of the sample: CD45RO-CCR7+CD27+CD95- naive CD8+ T cells expressing CXCR3 (TNR3+). The receptors were gathered from a human donor in good health. Some clones in this sample may be carry-over from other donors' samples.

The rearrangement uses TRBV7-9 and TRBJ1-6; TCRdb calls TRBD1, which cannot be checked without DNA. CDR1 is SEHNR, CDR2 FQNEAQ, per germline (reference sequence). The CDR3 is made up of 16 amino acids. Here the CDR3 reads CASHDWGDRNNSPLHF.

The CDR3 here is CSAEESIREVETQYF. This chain links TRBV29-1 with TRBJ2-5; TCRdb calls TRBD2, which cannot be checked without DNA. The germline gives CDR1 SQVTM, CDR2 ANQGSEA. The CDR3 contains 15 residues.

The V and J genes are TRBV10-1 and TRBJ1-1; checking the TCRdb D call of TRBD1 is not possible without DNA. Germline CDR1 and CDR2: WNHNN and SYGVQD (reference sequence). This CDR3 comprises 14 residues. The chain's CDR3 is CASSLGAMNAEAFF.

J is TRBJ2-1 and V is TRBV28. Per germline, CDR1 MDHEN and CDR2 SYDVKM. CDR3 length: 12 residues. The CDR3 sequence: CASSLGSNEQFF.

The V gene is TRBV5-5, the J gene TRBJ1-2; no DNA is available, so the TRBD1 call from TCRdb remains unchecked. Germline CDR1 SGHKS, CDR2 YYEKEE (reference sequence). CDR3 length: 14 residues. CDR3 region: CASNTRQGENGYTF.

The V gene is TRBV7-9, the J gene TRBJ1-1; TCRdb picks TRBD1, but there is no DNA to check that call. Germline V lookup: CDR1 SEHNR, CDR2 FQNEAQ (reference sequence). The CDR3 extends over 14 amino acids. The CDR3 reads CASSSSWGSPEAFF. Full variable domain (missing parts from reference TRBV7-9 and TRBJ1-1): DTGVSQNPRHKITKRGQNVTFRCDPISEHNRLYWYRQTLGQGPEFLTYFQNEAQLEKSRLLSDRFSAERPKGSFSTLEIQRTEQGDSAMYLCASSSSWGSPEAFFGQGTRLTVV.

This chain uses TRBV7-6 with TRBJ2-2. Germline values: CDR1 SGHVS, CDR2 FNYEAQ. The CDR3 sequence is 16 residues long. CDR3 loop: CASSLEANSYTGELFF. The variable domain in full, completed from reference TRBV7-6 and TRBJ2-2, reads GAGVSQSPRYKVTKRGQDVALRCDPISGHVSLYWYRQALGQGPEFLTYFNYEAQQDKSGLPNDRFSAERPEGSISTLTIQRTEQRDSAMYRCASSLEANSYTGELFFGEGSRLTVL.

The gene calls are TRBV29-1 and TRBJ1-2. Per germline, CDR1 SQVTM and CDR2 ANQGSEA. This CDR3 is built from 12 residues. The CDR3 spells CSVEAWGYGYTF.

J is TRBJ1-6 and V is TRBV20-1. The CDR3 spans 14 residues. CDR1 is DFQATT, CDR2 SNEGSKA, per germline (reference sequence). CDR3 loop: CSARDRLYNSPLHF.

The genes are TRBV29-1 and TRBJ2-6. From germline, CDR1 is SQVTM and CDR2 ANQGSEA. The CDR3 is 15 amino acids. CDR3 residues: CSVFQVSSGANVLTF.

This CDR3 is CSVAGGENTGELFF. The chain links TRBV29-1 to TRBJ2-2; as DNA is missing, the TRBD2 call by TCRdb cannot be tested. CDR3 size: 14 residues. Germline V gene sequence: CDR1 SQVTM, CDR2 ANQGSEA.

The chain carries TRBV24-1 and TRBJ2-1; TCRdb's assignment of TRBD1 cannot be checked, as there is no DNA. Per the germline V gene, CDR1 is KGHDR and CDR2 is SFDVKD. This CDR3 contains 16 residues. The CDR3 here is CATSDALGTGIDEQFF.

This chain joins TRBV24-1 and TRBJ2-7; without DNA, the TCRdb call of TRBD2 cannot be checked. The CDR3 is made up of 14 amino acids. CDR1 and CDR2 from the germline V gene are KGHDR and SFDVKD. The CDR3 spells CATCGISGSYEQYF.

V is TRBV9 and J is TRBJ2-2; absent DNA, TCRdb's TRBD2 call cannot be checked. Germline lookup yields CDR1 SGDLS and CDR2 YYNGEE. This CDR3 is 18 amino acids long. CDR3 protein: CASSVAGTSGRMAGELFF.

The V call is TRBV6-1, the J call TRBJ2-3; the TCRdb D gene call, TRBD2, has no DNA to confirm it. The CDR3 contains 16 residues. The V gene's germline CDR1 is MNHNS and CDR2 SASEGT. The CDR3 spells CASSPGLAGASDTQYF.

The chain combines TRBV27 with TRBJ2-1; TCRdb outputs TRBD2, but without DNA this stays unchecked. CDR3 length: 14 amino acids. Germline V gene data show CDR1 as MNHEY and CDR2 as SMNVEV (reference sequence). This CDR3 reads CASSLGPSYNEQFF.

V and J are TRBV29-1 and TRBJ2-2; there is no DNA to check the TCRdb D call of TRBD1. Germline assignment: CDR1 SQVTM and CDR2 ANQGSEA. The CDR3 is 14 amino acids. CDR3: CSVVGTGNTGEPFF.

V gene TRBV2 combines with J gene TRBJ2-1; TCRdb designates TRBD1, a call that cannot be tested without DNA. The germline V gene encodes CDR1 SNHLY and CDR2 FYNNEI. The CDR3 consists of 15 residues. CDR3 region: CASSDPGSSYNEQFF.

This chain connects TRBV28 to TRBJ2-5; checking the TCRdb D call of TRBD1 is not possible without DNA. This CDR3 is 12 amino acids long. CDR1 and CDR2 (germline): MDHEN, SYDVKM. The CDR3 loop is CASTKGQGPQYF.

V usage is TRBV9 and J usage is TRBJ2-2. The germline V gene has CDR1 SGDLS and CDR2 YYNGEE. The CDR3 consists of 15 residues. The CDR3 sequence: CASSVYGPNTGELFF.

V is TRBV12-3 or TRBV12-4 and J is TRBJ1-1. The CDR3 is 11 residues long. The CDR3 spells CASSGLAEAFF.

This chain uses TRBV10-1 with TRBJ2-3. The CDR3 consists of 15 residues. Per germline, CDR1 WNHNN and CDR2 SYGVQD (reference sequence). The CDR3 region is CASRERDHSTDTQYF.

The chain links TRBV29-1 to TRBJ1-2. Germline CDR1 reads SQVTM; CDR2 reads ANQGSEA. The CDR3 has 11 residues. The CDR3 spells CSVDGGYGYTF.

The chain is built from TRBV7-9 and TRBJ2-1; TCRdb calls TRBD1, which cannot be checked without DNA. The CDR3 runs 15 residues. The germline V gene has CDR1 SEHNR and CDR2 FQNEAQ (reference sequence). CDR3: CASTPGGGAHNEQFF.

J is TRBJ2-7 and V is TRBV14. The CDR3 contains 15 residues. Germline V CDR1 and CDR2: SGHDN, FVKESK. CDR3 in amino acids: CASSQDRSGDVEQYF.

V usage is TRBV28 and J usage is TRBJ2-7. This CDR3 is built from 14 residues. Germline V CDR1 and CDR2: MDHEN, SYDVKM. The CDR3 sequence: CASSLFLRDYEQYF. Based on the CDR3 plus reference TRBV28 and TRBJ2-7, the full variable domain is DVKVTQSSRYLVKRTGEKVFLECVQDMDHENMFWYRQDPGLGLRLIYFSYDVKMKEKGDIPEGYSVSREKKERFSLILESASTNQTSMYLCASSLFLRDYEQYFGPGTRLTVT.

This chain uses TRBV5-1 with TRBJ2-1; TCRdb returns TRBD1, unconfirmable since there is no DNA. The CDR3 loop spans 12 amino acids. The germline V gene has CDR1 SGHRS and CDR2 YFSETQ. The CDR3 is CASSYRDNEQFF.